This entry lists 10 T cell receptor beta chains sequenced from one sample in a study of cytotoxic CD8 clonotypes in ibrutinib-treated CLL. Here immunoSEQ multiplex PCR was the method, and the copy in TCRdb shows in-frame clones only, minus some. The sample gives around 20,000 clones, 81% of which show up once; 5% to 7% is in the top ten. The material was PBMCs, obtained before ibrutinib treatment. These receptors all come from a human donor with chronic lymphocytic leukemia.

The chain joins TRBV7-2 to TRBJ2-3; the D gene could be TRBD1 or TRBD2 (5 bases each). The length of the CDR3 is 12 residues. Deletions cut 5 bases from V and 13 bases from J, with 16 bases between. Germline loops: CDR1 SGHTA, CDR2 FQGNSA. The CDR3 DNA follows: TGTGCCAGCAGCCTAGGGGACCTCGTGGAGTATTTT. It codes for CASSLGDLVEYF.

The count of this clone is one. The same CDR3 arises from other DNA sequences in this sample as well. The J gene is TRBJ2-2, the V gene TRBV11-2; 8 bases fit TRBD2. Germline CDR1 and CDR2: SGHAT and FQNNGV. CDR3 size: 16 residues. Trimming cost V 1 base and J 4 bases; bases outside gene matches: 5. CDR3 sequence (DNA): TGTGCCAGCAGCTTAGTCGGGAGGGGAAGCACCGGGGAGCTGTTTTTT. Protein product: CASSLVGRGSTGELFF.

The chain uses TRBV10-3 and TRBJ2-7; 7 bases are shared with TRBD2. The CDR3 consists of 11 residues. The V gene's germline CDR1 is ENHRY and CDR2 SYGVKD. Unmatched junction bases numbered 6, after V lost 10 bases and J lost 6 bases. The CDR3 is CATLGGVEQYF. The CDR3, as DNA: TGTGCCACCCTGGGGGGGGTCGAGCAGTACTTC.

The J gene is TRBJ1-1, the V gene TRBV5-4; maybe TRBD1 (6 bases). V lost 4 bases to trimming and J lost 0 bases, with 13 bases between them. The CDR3 contains 15 residues. Germline V gene data show CDR1 as SGHNT and CDR2 as YYREEE (reference sequence). CDR3 DNA sequence: TGTGCCAGCAGCGCCCCGACAGGCATGAACACTGAAGCTTTCTTT. This codes for CASSAPTGMNTEAFF.

The chain links TRBV4-3 to TRBJ2-5, with D possibly matching TRBD1 (6 bases). The length of the CDR3 is 15 residues. V lost 1 base and J lost 5, with 14 bases in between. Germline values: CDR1 LGHNA, CDR2 YSLEER. For the CDR3, the DNA is TGCGCCAGCAGCCAAGCCCACAGGGTGTACGAGACCCAGTACTTC. It yields the protein CASSQAHRVYETQYF.

This clone was counted between two and nine times. The CDR3 loop reads CASSPGRGGQPQHF. As DNA, the CDR3 is TGTGCCAGCAGTCCCGGACGGGGCGGGCAGCCCCAGCATTTT. V and J are TRBV6-6 and TRBJ1-5; perhaps TRBD1 as D (5 bases). The CDR3 contains 14 residues. Germline CDR1 and CDR2: MNHNY and SVGAGI (reference sequence). Trimming removed 5 bases from V and 7 bases from J, with 15 bases in between.

The J gene is TRBJ2-2, the V gene TRBV4-3, with D perhaps matching TRBD1 (6 bases). The CDR3 has 15 residues. CDR1 and CDR2 (germline): LGHNA, YSLEER. V was clipped by 3 bases and J by 4 bases, with 12 bases between them. The chain's CDR3 is CASSHATGFTGELFF. The DNA for the CDR3 is TGCGCCAGCAGCCACGCTACAGGGTTCACCGGGGAGCTGTTTTTT.

The sample holds a few counts of this clone. This chain joins TRBV9 and TRBJ2-7; the D call may be TRBD1 or TRBD2 (5 bases each). In germline, CDR1 is SGDLS, CDR2 YYNGEE. The CDR3 loop spans 16 amino acids. V was pared by 4 bases and J by 7 bases, with 24 bases between. DNA for the CDR3: TGTGCCAGCAGCACCGGCCCTCGTGATGGGACCGAGGAGCAGTACTTC. Protein sequence: CASSTGPRDGTEEQYF.

The chain couples TRBV10-3 to TRBJ2-7; TRBD2 aligns across 11 bases. V lost 8 bases to trimming and J lost 3 bases; unmatched junction nucleotides: 21. CDR3 length equals 19 residues. Germline V gene data show CDR1 as ENHRY and CDR2 as SYGVKD. The CDR3 loop reads CAIDTPGLAAEQAYYEQYF. CDR3 sequence (DNA): TGTGCCATCGATACGCCGGGACTAGCGGCAGAACAGGCTTACTACGAGCAGTACTTC.

V is TRBV7-3 and J is TRBJ1-6, with D possibly being TRBD1 (5 bases). V was shortened by 4 bases and J by 7 bases, with 8 bases between the two germline ends. The CDR3 is 13 residues long. CDR1 is SGHTA and CDR2 is FQGTGA in the germline V gene. The CDR3 protein is CASSSGSNSPLHF. The DNA of the CDR3 is TGTGCCAGCAGCTCAGGGTCCAATTCACCCCTCCACTTT.